This T cell receptor (beta chain) was documented in a study of T cell repertoires in cytomegalovirus infection. On the study more broadly: Indications of both CMV infection and matching HLA type were provided by public TCR beta signatures.

Note on this clonotype: The antigen is undetermined.

The CDR3 consists of 16 residues. Germline CDR1 reads MGHRA; CDR2 reads YSYEKL. V was clipped by 4 bases and J by 0 bases, with 15 bases between them. General observations from the study: HLA-C-restricted CMV clonotypes gave the most frequent clonotype in two of eight donors.

TCRdb re-analysed the reads in MiXCR, keeping a single row per CDR3 protein. This sample yields 740,000 or so distinct CDR3 sequences, of which 35% are seen a single time; 2.8% belongs to the top ten. This receptor was identified in a human donor in good health (CMV status not recorded). Some clones in this sample may be carry-over from other donors' samples. The specimen was PBMCs. The chain links TRBV4-1 to TRBJ1-1; weak D call: TRBD1 (5 bases). In nucleotides, the CDR3 is TGCGCCAGCAGCCCCGGGACCTTTGGCATGAACACTGAAGCTTTCTTT. Its protein product is CASSPGTFGMNTEAFF.